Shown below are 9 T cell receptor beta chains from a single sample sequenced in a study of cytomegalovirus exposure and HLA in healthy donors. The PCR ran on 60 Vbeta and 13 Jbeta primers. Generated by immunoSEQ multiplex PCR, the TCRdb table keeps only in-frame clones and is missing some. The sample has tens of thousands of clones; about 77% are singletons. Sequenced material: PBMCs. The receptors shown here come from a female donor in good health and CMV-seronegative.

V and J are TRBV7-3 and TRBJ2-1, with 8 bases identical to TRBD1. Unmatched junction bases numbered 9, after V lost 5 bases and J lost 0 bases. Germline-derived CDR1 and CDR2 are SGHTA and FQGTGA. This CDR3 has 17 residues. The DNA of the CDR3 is TGTGCCAGCAGCAACCCTACTACAGGGGGCTCCTACAATGAGCAGTTCTTC. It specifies CASSNPTTGGSYNEQFF.

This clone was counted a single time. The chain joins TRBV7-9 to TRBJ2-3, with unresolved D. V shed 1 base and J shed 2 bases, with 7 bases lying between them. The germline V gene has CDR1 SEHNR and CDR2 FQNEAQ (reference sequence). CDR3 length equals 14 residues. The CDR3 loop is CASSLGTNTDTQYF. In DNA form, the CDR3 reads TGTGCCAGCAGCTTAGGAACTAACACAGATACGCAGTATTTT.

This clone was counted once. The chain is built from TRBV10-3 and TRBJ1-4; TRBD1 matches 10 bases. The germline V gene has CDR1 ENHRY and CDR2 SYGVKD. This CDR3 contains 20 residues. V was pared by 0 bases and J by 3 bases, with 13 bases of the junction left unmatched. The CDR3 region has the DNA TGTGCCATCAGTGAGTCAGTGAAGACAGGGGGCGTCGAGGCTAATGAAAAACTGTTTTTT. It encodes CAISESVKTGGVEANEKLFF.

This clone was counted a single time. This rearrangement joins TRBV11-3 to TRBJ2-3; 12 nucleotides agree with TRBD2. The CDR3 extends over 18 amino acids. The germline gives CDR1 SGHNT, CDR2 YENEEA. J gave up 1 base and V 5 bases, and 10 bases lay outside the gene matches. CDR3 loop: CASSPGLAGSTGTDTQYF. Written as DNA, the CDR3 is TGTGCCAGCAGCCCTGGACTAGCGGGATCAACCGGCACAGATACGCAGTATTTT.

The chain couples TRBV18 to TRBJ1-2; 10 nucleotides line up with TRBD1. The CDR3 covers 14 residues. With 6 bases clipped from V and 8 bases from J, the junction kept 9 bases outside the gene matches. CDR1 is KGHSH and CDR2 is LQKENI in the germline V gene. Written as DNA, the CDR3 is TGTGCCAGCTCCCAGGGACAGGGGACGCGCGGCTACACCTTC. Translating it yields CASSQGQGTRGYTF.

CDR3 in DNA: TGTGCCAGTAGTATCGGAGCGGGAGGGCCCAGCTCCTACGAGCAGTACTTC. Translated: CASSIGAGGPSSYEQYF. This chain links TRBV19 with TRBJ2-7, with 10 positions matching TRBD2. Germline V CDR1 and CDR2: LNHDA, SQIVND (reference sequence). This CDR3 spans 17 amino acids. The V and J ends lost 3 bases and 0 bases, in that order; junction bases with no gene match: 8.

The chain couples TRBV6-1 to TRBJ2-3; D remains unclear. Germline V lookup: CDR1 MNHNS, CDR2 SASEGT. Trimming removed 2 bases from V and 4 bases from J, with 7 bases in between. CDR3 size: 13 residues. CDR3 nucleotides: TGTGCCAGCAGTGAAAGCCACCCAGATACGCAGTATTTT. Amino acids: CASSESHPDTQYF.

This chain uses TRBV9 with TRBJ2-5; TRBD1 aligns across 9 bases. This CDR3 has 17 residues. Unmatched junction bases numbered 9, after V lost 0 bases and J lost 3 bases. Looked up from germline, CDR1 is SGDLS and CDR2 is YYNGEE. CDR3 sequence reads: CASSVGTYRGQEETQYF. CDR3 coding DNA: TGTGCCAGCAGCGTAGGGACATACAGGGGGCAGGAAGAGACCCAGTACTTC.

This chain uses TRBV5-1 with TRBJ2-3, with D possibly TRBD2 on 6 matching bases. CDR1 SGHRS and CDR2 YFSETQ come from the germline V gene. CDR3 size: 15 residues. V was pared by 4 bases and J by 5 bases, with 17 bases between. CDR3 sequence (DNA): TGCGCCAGCAGCCTGAGGGACTGGAGAATAGATACGCAGTATTTT. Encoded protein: CASSLRDWRIDTQYF.